This entry concerns a single T cell receptor (beta chain). Its specificity is not known. The entry originates in a study of T cell responses to AZD1222 COVID-19 vaccine. Study findings and constraints: Spike-specific TCR breadth and depth were elevated following two AZD1222 doses.

Assay: immunoSEQ multiplex PCR; the TCRdb copy retains only in-frame clones and omits some. The data show 150,000 to 200,000 clones, approximately 90% seen once. This TCR was sampled from an adult in good health. The source material was peripheral blood, sampled on day 0 of AZD1222 vaccination.

The CDR3 is CASSLRDWGWTGELFF. In DNA, the CDR3 is TGTGCCAGCAGCCTTCGGGACTGGGGTTGGACCGGGGAGCTGTTTTTT. The V call is TRBV11-2, the J call TRBJ2-2, with D possibly TRBD2 on 6 matching bases. Germline V gives CDR1 SGHAT, CDR2 FQNNGV. The V and J ends lost 5 bases and 5 bases respectively, with 18 bases between them. This CDR3 region has 16 residues.